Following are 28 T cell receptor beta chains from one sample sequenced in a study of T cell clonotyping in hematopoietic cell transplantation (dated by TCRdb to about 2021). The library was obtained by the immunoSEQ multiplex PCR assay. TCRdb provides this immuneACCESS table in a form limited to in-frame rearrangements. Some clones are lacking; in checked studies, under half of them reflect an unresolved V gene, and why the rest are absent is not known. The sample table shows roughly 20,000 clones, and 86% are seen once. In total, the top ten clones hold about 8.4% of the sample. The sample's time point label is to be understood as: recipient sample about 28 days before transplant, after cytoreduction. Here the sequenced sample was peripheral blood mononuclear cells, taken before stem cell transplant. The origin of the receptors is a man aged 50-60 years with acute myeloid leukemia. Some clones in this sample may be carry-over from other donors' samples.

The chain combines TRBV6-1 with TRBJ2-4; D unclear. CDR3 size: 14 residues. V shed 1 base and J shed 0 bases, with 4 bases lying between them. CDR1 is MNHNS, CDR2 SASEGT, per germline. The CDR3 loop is CASSEGVAKNIQYF. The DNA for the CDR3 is TGTGCCAGCAGTGAAGGAGTAGCCAAAAACATTCAGTACTTC.

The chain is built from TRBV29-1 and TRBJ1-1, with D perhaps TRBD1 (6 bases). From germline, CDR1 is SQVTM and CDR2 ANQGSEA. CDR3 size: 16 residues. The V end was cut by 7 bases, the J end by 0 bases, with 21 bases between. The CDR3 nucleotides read TGCAGCGCCCGACCTGGGGGGGCCCACATGAACACTGAAGCTTTCTTT. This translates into CSARPGGAHMNTEAFF.

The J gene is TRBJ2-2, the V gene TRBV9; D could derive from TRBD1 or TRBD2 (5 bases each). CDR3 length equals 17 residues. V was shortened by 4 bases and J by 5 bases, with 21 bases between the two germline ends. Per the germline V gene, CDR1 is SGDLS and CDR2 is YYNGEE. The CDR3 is CASSPRGPTAETGELFF. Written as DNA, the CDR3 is TGTGCCAGCAGCCCCCGGGGCCCCACCGCGGAGACCGGGGAGCTGTTTTTT.

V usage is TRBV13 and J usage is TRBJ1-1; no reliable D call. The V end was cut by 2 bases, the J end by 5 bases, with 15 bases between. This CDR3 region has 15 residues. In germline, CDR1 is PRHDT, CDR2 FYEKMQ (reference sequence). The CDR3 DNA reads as TGTGCCAGCAGCTTATGGCAGACCTTCGAAACTGAAGCTTTCTTT. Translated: CASSLWQTFETEAFF.

The CDR3 protein is CASSLWGARVSPLHF. CDR3 sequence (DNA): TGTGCCAGCAGCTTATGGGGGGCGCGTGTTTCACCCCTCCACTTT. The rearrangement joins TRBV7-3 to TRBJ1-6; TRBD1 is a possible D gene (6 bases). The V end lost 2 bases, the J end lost 9 bases, and 14 bases lay between the germline ends. CDR1 and CDR2 from the germline V gene are SGHTA and FQGTGA. The CDR3 totals 15 residues. Variable domain in full (rest from reference TRBV7-3 and TRBJ1-6): GAGVSQTPSNKVTEKGKYVELRCDPISGHTALYWYRQSLGQGPEFLIYFQGTGAADDSGLPNDRFFAVRPEGSVSTLKIQRTERGDSAVYLCASSLWGARVSPLHFGNGTRLTVT.

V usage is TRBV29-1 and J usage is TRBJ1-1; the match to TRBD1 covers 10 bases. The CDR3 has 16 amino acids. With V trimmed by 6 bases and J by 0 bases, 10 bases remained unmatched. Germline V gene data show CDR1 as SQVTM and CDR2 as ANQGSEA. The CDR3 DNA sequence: TGCAGCGTCGGGACAGGGGCCCTCGACCTGAACACTGAAGCTTTCTTT. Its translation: CSVGTGALDLNTEAFF.

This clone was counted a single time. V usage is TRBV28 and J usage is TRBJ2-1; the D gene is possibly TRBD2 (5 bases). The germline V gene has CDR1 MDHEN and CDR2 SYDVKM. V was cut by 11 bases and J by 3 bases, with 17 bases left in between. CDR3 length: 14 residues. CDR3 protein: CACAGLFLYNEQFF. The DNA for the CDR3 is TGTGCCTGCGCCGGACTTTTCCTCTACAATGAGCAGTTCTTC.

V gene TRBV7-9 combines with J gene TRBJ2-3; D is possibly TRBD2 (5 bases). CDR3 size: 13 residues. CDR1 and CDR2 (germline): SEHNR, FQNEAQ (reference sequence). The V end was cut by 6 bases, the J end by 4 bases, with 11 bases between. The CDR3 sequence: CASRAQLADTQYF. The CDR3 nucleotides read TGTGCCAGCAGAGCCCAACTAGCAGATACGCAGTATTTT.

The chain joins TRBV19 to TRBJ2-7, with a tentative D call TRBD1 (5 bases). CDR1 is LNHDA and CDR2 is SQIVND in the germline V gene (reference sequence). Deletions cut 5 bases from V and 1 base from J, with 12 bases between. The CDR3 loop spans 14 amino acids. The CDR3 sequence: CASSLQAGSYEQYF. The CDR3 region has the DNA TGTGCCAGTAGTTTACAGGCCGGATCCTACGAGCAGTACTTC.

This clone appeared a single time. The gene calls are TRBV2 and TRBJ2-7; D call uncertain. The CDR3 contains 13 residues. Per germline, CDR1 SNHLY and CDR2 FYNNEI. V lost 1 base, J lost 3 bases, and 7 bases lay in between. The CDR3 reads CASSEVGIYEQYF. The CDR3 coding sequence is TGTGCCAGCAGTGAAGTGGGGATCTACGAGCAGTACTTC. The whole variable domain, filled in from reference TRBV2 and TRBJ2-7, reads EPEVTQTPSHQVTQMGQEVILRCVPISNHLYFYWYRQILGQKVEFLVSFYNNEISEKSEIFDDQFSVERPDGSNFTLKIRSTKLEDSAMYFCASSEVGIYEQYFGPGTRLTVT.

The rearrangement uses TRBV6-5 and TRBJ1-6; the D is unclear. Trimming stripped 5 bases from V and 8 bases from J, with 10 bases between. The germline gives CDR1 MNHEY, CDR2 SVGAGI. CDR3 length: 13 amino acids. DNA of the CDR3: TGTGCCAGCAGTCTAGAGGTTTATTCACCCCTCCACTTT. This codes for CASSLEVYSPLHF.

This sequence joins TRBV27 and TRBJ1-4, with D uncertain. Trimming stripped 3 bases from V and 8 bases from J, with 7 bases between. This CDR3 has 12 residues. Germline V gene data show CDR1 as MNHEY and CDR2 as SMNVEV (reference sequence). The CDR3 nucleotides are TGTGCCAGCAGTTTGATCGGGGAAAAACTGTTTTTT. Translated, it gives CASSLIGEKLFF. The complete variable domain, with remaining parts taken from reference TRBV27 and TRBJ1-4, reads EAQVTQNPRYLITVTGKKLTVTCSQNMNHEYMSWYRQDPGLGLRQIYYSMNVEVTDKGDVPEGYKVSRKEKRNFPLILESPSPNQTSLYFCASSLIGEKLFFGSGTQLSVL.

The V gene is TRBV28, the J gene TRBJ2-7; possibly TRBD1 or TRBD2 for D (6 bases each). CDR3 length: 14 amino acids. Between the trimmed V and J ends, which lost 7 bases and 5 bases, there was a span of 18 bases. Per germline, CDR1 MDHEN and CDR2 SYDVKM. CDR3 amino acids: CASIGGWDPNEQYF. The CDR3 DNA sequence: TGTGCCAGCATAGGGGGGTGGGACCCCAACGAGCAGTACTTC.

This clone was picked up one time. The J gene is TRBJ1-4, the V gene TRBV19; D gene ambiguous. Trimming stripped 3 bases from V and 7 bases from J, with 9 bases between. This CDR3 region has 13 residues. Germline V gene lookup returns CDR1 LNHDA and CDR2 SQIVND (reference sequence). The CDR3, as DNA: TGTGCCAGTAGTATTTTGAAGGGTGAAAAACTGTTTTTT. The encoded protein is CASSILKGEKLFF.

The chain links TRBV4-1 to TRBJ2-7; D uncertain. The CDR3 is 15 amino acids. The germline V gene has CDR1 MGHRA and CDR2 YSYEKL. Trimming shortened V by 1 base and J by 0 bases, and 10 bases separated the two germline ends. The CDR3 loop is CASSQALGASYEQYF. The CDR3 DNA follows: TGCGCCAGCAGCCAAGCTCTAGGTGCCTCCTACGAGCAGTACTTC.

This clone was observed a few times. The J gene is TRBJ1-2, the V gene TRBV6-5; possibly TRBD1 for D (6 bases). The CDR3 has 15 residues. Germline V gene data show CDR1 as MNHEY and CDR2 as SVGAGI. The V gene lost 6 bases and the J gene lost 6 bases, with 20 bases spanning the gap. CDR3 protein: CASRTHRDTSNGYTF. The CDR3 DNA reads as TGTGCCAGCAGGACACACAGGGATACTTCAAATGGCTACACCTTC.

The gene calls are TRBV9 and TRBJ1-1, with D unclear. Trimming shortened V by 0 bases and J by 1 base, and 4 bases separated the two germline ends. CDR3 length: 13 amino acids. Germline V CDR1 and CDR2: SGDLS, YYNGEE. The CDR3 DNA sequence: TGTGCCAGCAGCGTAGGGAAGAACACTGAAGCTTTCTTT. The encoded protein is CASSVGKNTEAFF.

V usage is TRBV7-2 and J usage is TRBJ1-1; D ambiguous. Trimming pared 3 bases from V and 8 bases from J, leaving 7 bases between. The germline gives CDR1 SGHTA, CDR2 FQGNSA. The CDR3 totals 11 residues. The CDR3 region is CASSFRREAFF. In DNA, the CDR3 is TGTGCCAGCAGCTTCCGGCGGGAAGCTTTCTTT.

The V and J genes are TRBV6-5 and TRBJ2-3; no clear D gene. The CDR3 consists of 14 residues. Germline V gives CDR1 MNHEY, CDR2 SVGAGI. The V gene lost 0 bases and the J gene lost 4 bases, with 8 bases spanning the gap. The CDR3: CASSYSPLADTQYF. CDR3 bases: TGTGCCAGCAGTTACTCCCCGCTAGCAGATACGCAGTATTTT.

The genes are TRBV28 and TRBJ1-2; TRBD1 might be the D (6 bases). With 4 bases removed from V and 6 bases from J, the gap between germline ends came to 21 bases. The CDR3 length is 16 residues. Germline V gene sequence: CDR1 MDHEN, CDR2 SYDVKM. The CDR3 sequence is CASSSPPSQGRNGYTF. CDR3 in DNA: TGTGCCAGCAGTTCGCCCCCTAGCCAGGGGAGGAATGGCTACACCTTC.

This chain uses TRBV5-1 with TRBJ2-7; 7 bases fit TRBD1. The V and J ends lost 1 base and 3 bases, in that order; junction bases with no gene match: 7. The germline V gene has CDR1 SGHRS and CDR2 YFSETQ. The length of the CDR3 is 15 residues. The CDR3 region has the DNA TGCGCCAGCAGCTTGCTTCCGGGACAGAGCTACGAGCAGTACTTC. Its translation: CASSLLPGQSYEQYF. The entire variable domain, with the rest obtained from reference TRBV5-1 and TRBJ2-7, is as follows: KAGVTQTPRYLIKTRGQQVTLSCSPISGHRSVSWYQQTPGQGLQFLFEYFSETQRNKGNFPGRFSGRQFSNSRSEMNVSTLELGDSALYLCASSLLPGQSYEQYFGPGTRLTVT.

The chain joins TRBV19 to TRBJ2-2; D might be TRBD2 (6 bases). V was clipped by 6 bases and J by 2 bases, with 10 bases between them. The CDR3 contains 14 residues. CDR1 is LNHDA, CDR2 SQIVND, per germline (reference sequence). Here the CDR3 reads CASRETRNTGELFF. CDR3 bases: TGTGCCAGTAGGGAGACTAGAAACACCGGGGAGCTGTTTTTT.

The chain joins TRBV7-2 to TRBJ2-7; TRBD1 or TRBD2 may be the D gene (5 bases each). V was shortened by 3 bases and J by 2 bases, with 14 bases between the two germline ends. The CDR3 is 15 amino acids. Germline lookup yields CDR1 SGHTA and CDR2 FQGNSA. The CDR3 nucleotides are TGTGCCAGCAGCTTTTTTCGGGACGGAACCTACGAGCAGTACTTC. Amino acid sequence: CASSFFRDGTYEQYF.

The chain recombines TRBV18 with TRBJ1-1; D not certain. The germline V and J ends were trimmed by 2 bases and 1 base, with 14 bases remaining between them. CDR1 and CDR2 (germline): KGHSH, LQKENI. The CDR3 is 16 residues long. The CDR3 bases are TGTGCCAGCTCACCAGAGGCGGAAAGGGCGAACACTGAAGCTTTCTTT. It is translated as CASSPEAERANTEAFF.

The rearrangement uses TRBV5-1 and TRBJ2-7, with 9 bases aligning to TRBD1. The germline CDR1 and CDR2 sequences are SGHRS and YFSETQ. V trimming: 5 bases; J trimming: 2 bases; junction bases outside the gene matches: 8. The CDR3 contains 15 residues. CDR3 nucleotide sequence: TGCGCCAGCAGAAACCCAAGGACAGGGGCCTACGAGCAGTACTTC. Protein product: CASRNPRTGAYEQYF. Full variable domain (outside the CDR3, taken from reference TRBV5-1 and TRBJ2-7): KAGVTQTPRYLIKTRGQQVTLSCSPISGHRSVSWYQQTPGQGLQFLFEYFSETQRNKGNFPGRFSGRQFSNSRSEMNVSTLELGDSALYLCASRNPRTGAYEQYFGPGTRLTVT.

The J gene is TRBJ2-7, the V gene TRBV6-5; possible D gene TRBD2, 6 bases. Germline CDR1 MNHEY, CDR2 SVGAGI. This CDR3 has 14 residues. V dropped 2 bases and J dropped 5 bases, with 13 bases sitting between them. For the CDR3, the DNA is TGTGCCAGCAGTTACAGTGGGACTGTCAACGAGCAGTACTTC. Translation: CASSYSGTVNEQYF.

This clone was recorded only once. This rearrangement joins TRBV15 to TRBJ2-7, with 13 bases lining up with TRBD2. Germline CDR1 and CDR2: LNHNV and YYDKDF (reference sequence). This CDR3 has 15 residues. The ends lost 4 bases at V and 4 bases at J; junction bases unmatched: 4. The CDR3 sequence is CATSTGLAGVYEQYF. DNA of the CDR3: TGTGCCACCAGCACTGGACTAGCGGGGGTGTACGAGCAGTACTTC.

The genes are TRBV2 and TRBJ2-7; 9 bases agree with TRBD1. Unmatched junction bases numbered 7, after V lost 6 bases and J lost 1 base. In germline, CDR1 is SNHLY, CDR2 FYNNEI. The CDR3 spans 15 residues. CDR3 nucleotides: TGTGCCAGCAGCGGACAGGGGACCTCGTCCTACGAGCAGTACTTC. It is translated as CASSGQGTSSYEQYF.